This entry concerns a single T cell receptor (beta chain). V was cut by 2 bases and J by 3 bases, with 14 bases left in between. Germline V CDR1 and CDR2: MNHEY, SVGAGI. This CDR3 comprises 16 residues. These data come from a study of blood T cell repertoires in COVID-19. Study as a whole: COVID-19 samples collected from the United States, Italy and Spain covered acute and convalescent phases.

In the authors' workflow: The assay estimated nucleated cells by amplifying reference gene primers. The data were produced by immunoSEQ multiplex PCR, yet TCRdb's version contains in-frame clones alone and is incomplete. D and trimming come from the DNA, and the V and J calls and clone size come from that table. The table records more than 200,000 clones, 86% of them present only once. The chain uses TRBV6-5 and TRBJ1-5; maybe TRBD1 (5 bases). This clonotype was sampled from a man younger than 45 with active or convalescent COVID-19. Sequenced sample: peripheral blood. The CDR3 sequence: CASSYLPARDNQPQHF. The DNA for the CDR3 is TGTGCCAGCAGTTACCTCCCCGCCAGGGACAATCAGCCCCAGCATTTT.